The 27 T cell receptor beta chains presented below share a single source sample, sequenced in a study of shared T cell receptors in the human thymus. Method: immunoSEQ multiplex PCR; TCRdb's copy keeps in-frame clones and lacks some. The data contain around 68,000 clones, about 95% of them singletons. The sequencing input was thymocytes. The receptor set was obtained from a human donor.

This sequence joins TRBV6-6 and TRBJ2-2; D possibly uses TRBD1 or TRBD2 (5 bases each). V was cut by 2 bases and J by 1 base, with 11 bases left in between. Per the germline V gene, CDR1 is MNHNY and CDR2 is SVGAGI (reference sequence). The CDR3 runs to 16 residues. CDR3 coding DNA: TGTGCCAGCAGTTACCCCCGGGACGGGAACACCGGGGAGCTGTTTTTT. Amino acid sequence: CASSYPRDGNTGELFF.

The chain has TRBV5-1 and TRBJ2-7; D not certain. CDR1 and CDR2 (germline): SGHRS, YFSETQ. With 5 bases removed from V and 6 bases from J, the gap between germline ends came to 18 bases. This CDR3 has 14 residues. In nucleotides, the CDR3 is TGCGCCAGCAGACGGCGGCATGTGTGGTCCGAGCAGTACTTC. Translating it yields CASRRRHVWSEQYF.

The chain is built from TRBV7-3 and TRBJ2-1; the match to TRBD2 covers 9 bases. The CDR3 sequence is 18 residues long. After removal of 3 bases from V and 3 bases from J, the junction contained 12 bases not matched to a gene. Germline assignment: CDR1 SGHTA and CDR2 FQGTGA. CDR3 nucleotides: TGTGCCAGCAGCTTGATTGCGGGGGGGTCACATATCTACAATGAGCAGTTCTTC. This encodes CASSLIAGGSHIYNEQFF.

The V gene is TRBV4-2, the J gene TRBJ2-3; 10 bases line up with TRBD2. Germline CDR1 is LGHNA and CDR2 is YNFKEQ. V was clipped by 5 bases and J by 2 bases; unmatched bases: 7. There are 16 residues in the CDR3. CDR3 sequence: CASSWRLAGITDTQYF. In nucleotides, the CDR3 is TGTGCCAGCAGCTGGAGACTAGCGGGTATCACAGATACGCAGTATTTT.

CDR3 nucleotide sequence: TGTGCCAGCAGTGAACGCGGGGTCTCCTACAATGAGCAGTTCTTC. Amino acids: CASSERGVSYNEQFF. The chain uses TRBV2 and TRBJ2-1; D is perhaps TRBD2 (6 bases). Germline CDR1 and CDR2: SNHLY and FYNNEI. Trimming pared 2 bases from V and 0 bases from J, leaving 8 bases between. The CDR3 has 15 residues.

The rearrangement links TRBV28 to TRBJ2-7; tentative D call: TRBD1 (6 bases). Trimming cost V 2 bases and J 2 bases, with 16 bases left between them. CDR3 length equals 16 residues. CDR1 and CDR2 (germline): MDHEN, SYDVKM. In DNA, the CDR3 is TGTGCCAGCAGTTTAGACCCCACAGGGAATCCCTACGAGCAGTACTTC. This sequence encodes CASSLDPTGNPYEQYF.

The V and J genes are TRBV30 and TRBJ2-3, with D hard to call. The CDR3 contains 11 residues. Germline V lookup: CDR1 GTSNPN, CDR2 SVGIG (reference sequence). V gave up 5 bases and J gave up 3 bases, with 6 bases separating them. The CDR3 DNA follows: TGTGCCTGGCTCCTAACAGATACGCAGTATTTT. Protein product: CAWLLTDTQYF.

V is TRBV5-1 and J is TRBJ2-7, with D possibly TRBD1 on 6 matching bases. The CDR3 covers 14 residues. Looked up from germline, CDR1 is SGHRS and CDR2 is YFSETQ. V lost 3 bases to trimming and J lost 4 bases, with 14 bases between them. CDR3 sequence (DNA): TGCGCCAGCAGCTCGAAAGGGGGATCGTACGAGCAGTACTTC. This translates into CASSSKGGSYEQYF.

The rearrangement uses TRBV10-3 and TRBJ2-1, with 13 nucleotides matching TRBD2. This CDR3 contains 22 residues. The germline CDR1 and CDR2 sequences are ENHRY and SYGVKD. V trimming: 0 bases; J trimming: 5 bases; junction bases outside the gene matches: 19. CDR3: CAISESKACGLAGEDGHNEQFF. The DNA of the CDR3 is TGTGCCATCAGTGAGTCGAAAGCCTGCGGACTAGCGGGGGAAGATGGCCACAATGAGCAGTTCTTC.

V is TRBV10-1 and J is TRBJ2-6, with 11 bases lining up with TRBD2. The J segment lost 1 base and the V segment lost 3 bases, leaving 11 bases of the junction unmatched. CDR3 length: 20 residues. Germline V lookup: CDR1 WNHNN, CDR2 SYGVQD (reference sequence). The CDR3 reads CASSDPRLAGGPSGANVLTF. CDR3 sequence (DNA): TGCGCCAGCAGTGACCCGCGTTTAGCGGGGGGGCCTTCTGGGGCCAACGTCCTGACTTTC.

The V and J genes are TRBV25-1 and TRBJ2-6, with 8 bases that match TRBD2. Trimming removed 4 bases from V and 0 bases from J; junction bases left unmatched: 5. The germline V gene encodes CDR1 MGHDK and CDR2 SYGVNS. The CDR3 covers 17 residues. In nucleotides, the CDR3 is TGTGCCAGCAGTGGAGTAGCGGGGATCTCTGGGGCCAACGTCCTGACTTTC. Translation gives CASSGVAGISGANVLTF. The full variable domain, in which reference TRBV25-1 and TRBJ2-6 provide the parts outside the CDR3, is EADIYQTPRYLVIGTGKKITLECSQTMGHDKMYWYQQDPGMELHLIHYSYGVNSTEKGDLSSESTVSRIRTEHFPLTLESARPSHTSQYLCASSGVAGISGANVLTFGAGSRLTVL.

The chain joins TRBV6-4 to TRBJ2-7, with no clear D. Deletions cut 3 bases from V and 1 base from J, with 16 bases between. The length of the CDR3 is 16 residues. CDR1 is MRHNA, CDR2 SNTAGT, per germline. CDR3 DNA sequence: TGTGCCAGCAGTGAGTCGAAGTCCAGGAGATCCTACGAGCAGTACTTC. Encoded protein: CASSESKSRRSYEQYF.

This chain uses TRBV28 with TRBJ1-3; unclear D gene. The CDR3 is made up of 14 amino acids. Deletions cut 0 bases from V and 0 bases from J, with 3 bases between. CDR1 is MDHEN and CDR2 is SYDVKM in the germline V gene. CDR3 bases: TGTGCCAGCAGTTTATGGCGCTCTGGAAACACCATATATTTT. The encoded protein is CASSLWRSGNTIYF. Combining the CDR3 with reference TRBV28 and TRBJ1-3 gives the whole variable domain DVKVTQSSRYLVKRTGEKVFLECVQDMDHENMFWYRQDPGLGLRLIYFSYDVKMKEKGDIPEGYSVSREKKERFSLILESASTNQTSMYLCASSLWRSGNTIYFGEGSWLTVV.

This clone has a handful of counts. The rearrangement uses TRBV5-1 and TRBJ2-5; D is possibly TRBD2 (5 bases). The CDR3 is 16 residues long. The V gene lost 1 base and the J gene lost 2 bases, with 15 bases spanning the gap. Germline V gives CDR1 SGHRS, CDR2 YFSETQ. The chain's CDR3 is CASSLIPKLEQETQYF. Here the CDR3 DNA reads TGCGCCAGCAGCTTGATTCCGAAACTAGAACAAGAGACCCAGTACTTC.

The genes are TRBV11-2 and TRBJ2-1, with 10 nucleotides matching TRBD2. Trimming cost V 1 base and J 4 bases; bases outside gene matches: 10. CDR1 is SGHAT, CDR2 FQNNGV, per germline. The CDR3 has 18 residues. The chain's CDR3 is CASSLVVGTSGTYNEQFF. CDR3 sequence (DNA): TGTGCCAGCAGCTTAGTAGTAGGAACTAGCGGGACTTACAATGAGCAGTTCTTC.

V and J are TRBV21-1 and TRBJ1-1. TRBV21-1 is a pseudogene. This CDR3 spans 14 amino acids. The CDR3 coding sequence is TGTGCCAGCCTCTTAGGTTTGGGGGGCTCGGACGCTTTCTTT. Residues: CASLLGLGGSDAFF.

The V gene is TRBV4-1, the J gene TRBJ2-3; the match to TRBD2 covers 7 bases. V lost 4 bases, J lost 4 bases, and 11 bases stayed unmatched. The CDR3 extends over 16 amino acids. CDR1 is MGHRA, CDR2 YSYEKL, per germline. For the CDR3, the DNA is TGCGCCAGCAGCCTTAAAAGCGGGGCTAGCCCAGATACGCAGTATTTT. Amino acids: CASSLKSGASPDTQYF.

The chain combines TRBV4-1 with TRBJ2-7; D may be TRBD1 or TRBD2 (5 bases each). Per germline, CDR1 MGHRA and CDR2 YSYEKL. Trimming stripped 0 bases from V and 3 bases from J, with 15 bases between. The CDR3 covers 16 residues. CDR3 bases: TGCGCCAGCAGCCAAGATCCCGGGACGGGAAACTACGAGCAGTACTTC. This codes for CASSQDPGTGNYEQYF.

V usage is TRBV6-5 and J usage is TRBJ2-7; 9 positions agree with TRBD2. J lost 5 bases, V lost 0 bases, and 2 bases had no gene match. This CDR3 comprises 14 residues. The germline V gene has CDR1 MNHEY and CDR2 SVGAGI. DNA for the CDR3: TGTGCCAGCAGTTACTCCGCGGGGGGGAACGAGCAGTACTTC. This encodes CASSYSAGGNEQYF.

The rearrangement links TRBV15 to TRBJ1-5, with a weak D call TRBD1 (6 bases). The CDR3 is 19 amino acids. Germline V CDR1 and CDR2: LNHNV, YYDKDF (reference sequence). V lost 1 base, J lost 1 base, and 20 bases lay in between. In nucleotides, the CDR3 is TGTGCCACCAGCAGAGTACCGAACAGGGTTCACCGAAGCAATCAGCCCCAGCATTTT. Encoded protein: CATSRVPNRVHRSNQPQHF.

V and J are TRBV6-6 and TRBJ1-2, with a possible D match to TRBD1 (6 bases). The CDR3 totals 16 residues. V lost 2 bases, J lost 4 bases, and 17 bases lay in between. CDR1 MNHNY and CDR2 SVGAGI come from the germline V gene (reference sequence). The CDR3 DNA is TGTGCCAGCAGTTACGCTCAGGGGAGATGGGCCTATGGCTACACCTTC. Amino acid sequence: CASSYAQGRWAYGYTF.

In this sample, this clone turned up once. The V call is TRBV7-8, the J call TRBJ2-1; 12 bases agree with TRBD2. Germline-derived CDR1 and CDR2 are SGHVS and FQNEAQ. Unmatched junction bases numbered 11, after V lost 5 bases and J lost 0 bases. The CDR3 covers 19 residues. In DNA form, the CDR3 reads TGTGCCAGCAGCCTTCCAACCGGACTAGCGGGGCGCTCCTACAATGAGCAGTTCTTC. Protein: CASSLPTGLAGRSYNEQFF.

V and J are TRBV4-3 and TRBJ1-2; the match to TRBD1 covers 11 bases. The CDR3 length is 18 residues. The germline gives CDR1 LGHNA, CDR2 YSLEER. With V trimmed by 7 bases and J by 1 base, 14 bases remained unmatched. The CDR3 DNA reads TGCGCCAGCACCAGCGAACGGACAGGGGGCCCAATTAACTATGGCTACACCTTC. Translation gives CASTSERTGGPINYGYTF.

The rearrangement joins TRBV12-5 to TRBJ2-5, with TRBD2 as a possible D gene (8 bases). The CDR3 spans 17 residues. From germline, CDR1 is LGHNT and CDR2 FRNRAP. Trimming shortened V by 7 bases and J by 1 base, and 22 bases separated the two germline ends. The CDR3 here is CASAHRGGQTVQETQYF. In DNA form, the CDR3 reads TGTGCTAGTGCCCACCGGGGGGGACAGACTGTCCAAGAGACCCAGTACTTC. Variable domain in full (rest from reference TRBV12-5 and TRBJ2-5): DARVTQTPRHKVTEMGQEVTMRCQPILGHNTVFWYRQTMMQGLELLAYFRNRAPLDDSGMPKDRFSAEMPDATLATLKIQPSEPRDSAVYFCASAHRGGQTVQETQYFGPGTRLLVL.

The V call is TRBV25-1, the J call TRBJ2-2, with a tentative D call TRBD1 (5 bases). This CDR3 has 14 residues. Between the trimmed V and J ends, which lost 6 bases and 7 bases, there was a span of 15 bases. The germline V gene has CDR1 MGHDK and CDR2 SYGVNS. CDR3: CASRDSTFLGELFF. DNA for the CDR3: TGTGCCAGCAGAGACAGTACTTTCCTCGGGGAGCTGTTTTTT.

The V and J genes are TRBV5-1 and TRBJ2-1; 7 bases fit TRBD2. V lost 4 bases and J lost 2; bases outside the gene matches: 12. This CDR3 is 17 amino acids long. CDR1 SGHRS and CDR2 YFSETQ come from the germline V gene. Here the CDR3 DNA reads TGCGCCAGCAGCCTACAGTCGGGGGGTATCACCTACAATGAGCAGTTCTTC. Protein sequence: CASSLQSGGITYNEQFF.

The rearrangement links TRBV6-5 to TRBJ2-7, with D hard to call. Trimming shortened V by 2 bases and J by 2 bases, and 16 bases separated the two germline ends. The germline V gene has CDR1 MNHEY and CDR2 SVGAGI. The CDR3 is 16 residues long. The DNA for the CDR3 is TGTGCCAGCAGTTACGCATCCTACAGTGGACCCTACGAGCAGTACTTC. It encodes CASSYASYSGPYEQYF.